These T cell receptor beta chains were read from a single sample in a study of shared clonotypes between healthy human individuals. Sequencing used immunoSEQ multiplex PCR; TCRdb keeps in-frame clones, though not all of them. The table shows millions of clones, with 90% to 95% occurring only once. Material: naive CD4+ T cells sorted from blood. These receptors were taken from a man in his late teens or twenties in good health. The CDR3 runs from the conserved cysteine through the conserved F or W. The order of the fields is D gene, clone size, V gene, J gene, CDR3 protein, CDR3 DNA. A D gene is named only where the DNA matches it firmly. Only part of the rows carry a size: once, few, many, or a class if the clone is expanded.

-	-	TRBV5-1	TRBJ1-5	CASSYEGGNQPQHF	TGCGCCAGCAGCTACGAGGGTGGAAATCAGCCCCAGCATTTT
-	-	TRBV9	TRBJ2-2	CASSVESLALNTGELFF	TGTGCCAGCAGCGTAGAGTCACTAGCCCTCAACACCGGGGAGCTGTTTTTT
TRBD1	-	TRBV9	TRBJ1-2	CASSTGQNPNGYTF	TGTGCCAGCAGCACGGGACAGAACCCTAATGGCTACACCTTC
TRBD1	-	TRBV29-1	TRBJ1-1	CSAQQGGRTEAFF	TGCAGCGCCCAGCAGGGGGGCCGCACTGAAGCTTTCTTT
TRBD2	-	TRBV7-9	TRBJ2-7	CASSLGGNSYEQYF	TGTGCCAGCAGCTTGGGGGGGAACTCCTACGAGCAGTACTTC
TRBD2	-	TRBV6-1	TRBJ2-2	CASSEERGGTGELFF	TGTGCCAGCAGTGAGGAGCGGGGGGGCACCGGGGAGCTGTTTTTT
-	-	TRBV16	TRBJ1-6	CASSQYPESPLHF	TGTGCCAGCAGCCAATATCCGGAGTCACCCCTCCACTTT
-	-	TRBV6-1	TRBJ2-7	CASSVGTGPAFYEQYF	TGTGCCAGCAGTGTTGGAACGGGTCCCGCATTCTACGAGCAGTACTTC
TRBD2	-	TRBV7-8	TRBJ2-3	CASSSESSGGVLLGTQYF	TGTGCCAGCAGCTCAGAAAGTAGCGGGGGGGTATTGCTGGGAACGCAGTATTTT
-	once	TRBV27	TRBJ1-6	CASSLKGGFHNSPLHF	TGTGCCAGCAGTTTAAAGGGAGGGTTTCATAATTCACCCCTCCACTTT
-	-	TRBV6-5	TRBJ2-7	CASSYQRTYEQYF	TGTGCCAGCAGTTACCAGAGAACCTACGAGCAGTACTTC
-	-	TRBV7-2	TRBJ2-2	CASSSYLGAGELFF	TGTGCCAGCAGTTCATATCTGGGGGCCGGGGAGCTGTTTTTT
-	-	TRBV18	TRBJ2-3	CASSGSATDTQYF	TGTGCCAGCTCTGGTTCCGCCACAGATACGCAGTATTTT
-	-	TRBV5-1	TRBJ1-1	CASKPGPMNTEAFF	TGCGCCAGCAAACCCGGGCCGATGAACACTGAAGCTTTCTTT
-	-	TRBV9	TRBJ2-1	CASSVTQGPYNEQFF	TGTGCCAGCAGCGTAACCCAGGGGCCGTACAATGAGCAGTTCTTC
TRBD2	-	TRBV6-6	TRBJ2-1	CASRNLAGASGEQFF	TGTGCCAGCAGGAACCTAGCGGGAGCTTCGGGTGAGCAGTTCTTC
TRBD1	-	TRBV5-6	TRBJ2-1	CASKRDRGGLGNEQFF	TGTGCCAGCAAGAGGGACAGGGGGGGCCTCGGCAATGAGCAGTTCTTC
-	few	TRBV7-3	TRBJ1-1	CASSFFSDTEAFF	TGTGCCAGCAGCTTTTTTTCGGACACTGAAGCTTTCTTT
-	-	TRBV7-8	TRBJ2-1	CASSLSLWDWGSKFF	TGTGCCAGCAGCTTAAGCCTGTGGGACTGGGGGTCTAAGTTCTTC
TRBD1	-	TRBV5-8	TRBJ2-7	CASSSGQGAGYEQYF	TGTGCCAGCAGCTCTGGACAGGGTGCTGGCTACGAGCAGTACTTC
TRBD2	-	TRBV5-4	TRBJ2-3	CASSSGLAGVGDTQYF	TGTGCCAGCAGCTCGGGACTAGCGGGAGTTGGAGATACGCAGTATTTT
-	once	TRBV2	TRBJ1-1	CASSGRQMNTEAFF	TGTGCCAGCAGTGGGCGGCAAATGAACACTGAAGCTTTCTTT
TRBD1	-	TRBV18	TRBJ2-7	CASSLGTVSYEQYF	TGTGCCAGCTCATTAGGGACAGTGAGCTACGAGCAGTACTTC
TRBD1	-	TRBV29-1	TRBJ2-7	CSVGDSYEQYF	TGCAGCGTCGGGGACAGCTACGAGCAGTACTTC
TRBD1	once	TRBV10-3	TRBJ2-7	CAISEGTGPPYEQYF	TGTGCCATCAGTGAGGGGACAGGGCCTCCCTACGAGCAGTACTTC
-	once	TRBV4-1	TRBJ2-5	CASSQEGPPGTQYF	TGCGCCAGCAGCCAAGAAGGGCCCCCGGGGACCCAGTACTTC
TRBD1	few	TRBV7-2	TRBJ1-2	CASSLFPTGEGYTF	TGTGCCAGCAGCTTATTCCCCACAGGGGAGGGCTACACCTTC
-	-	TRBV6-6	TRBJ2-7	CAIQGPPEFPEQYF	TGTGCCATCCAGGGCCCGCCAGAGTTCCCCGAGCAGTACTTC
-	-	TRBV5-4	TRBJ2-2	CASSQAGLTGELFF	TGCGCCAGCAGCCAAGCAGGGCTCACCGGGGAGCTGTTTTTT
-	-	TRBV9	TRBJ2-5	CASTISGGRAETQYF	TGTGCCAGCACCATTTCGGGGGGCAGGGCGGAGACCCAGTACTTC
-	-	TRBV18	TRBJ2-1	CASSPGSYNEQFF	TGTGCCAGCTCACCAGGGTCTTACAATGAGCAGTTCTTC